Listed here are 9 T cell receptor beta chains from one sample, sequenced in a study of CD8 T cells in ankylosing spondylitis. TCRdb re-derived calls from the 5' RACE reads in MiXCR, one entry per CDR3 protein. The sample records under 250,000 distinct CDR3 sequences, over 30% being singletons. Sequenced input: blood, either unsorted or a sorted T cell fraction (not recorded which). These receptors came from a male donor with ankylosing spondylitis or in good health (not recorded which).

The V gene is TRBV6-1, the J gene TRBJ2-1; 8 nucleotides agree with TRBD2. Trimming at V came to 6 bases and at J to 5 bases, leaving 9 bases not matched to a gene. Germline CDR1 reads MNHNS; CDR2 reads SASEGT. The CDR3 consists of 15 residues. CDR3 in amino acids: CASSLGAGGDNEQFF. In DNA, the CDR3 is TGTGCCAGCAGCCTAGGGGCGGGGGGCGACAATGAGCAGTTCTTC.

The table lists this clonotype with a count of one. The V gene is TRBV4-1, the J gene TRBJ2-7, with D possibly TRBD1 on 6 matching bases. The CDR3 extends over 16 amino acids. V was cut by 0 bases and J by 4 bases, with 16 bases left in between. The germline V gene encodes CDR1 MGHRA and CDR2 YSYEKL. CDR3 sequence reads: CASSQDGRNRAYEQYF. The CDR3, as DNA: TGCGCCAGCAGCCAAGATGGTAGGAACAGGGCTTACGAGCAGTACTTC.

This clonotype was counted a few times. A read error may account for a junction end that differs from germline. The chain combines TRBV5-6 with TRBJ1-2; TRBD1 matches 9 bases. The CDR3 sequence is 13 residues long. The germline CDR1 and CDR2 sequences are SGHDT and YYEEEE. CDR3 residues: CASSLVEKTGGDF. The CDR3 DNA is TGTGCCAGCAGCTTGGTTGAAAAGACAGGGGGAGACTTC.

V usage is TRBV6-1 and J usage is TRBJ2-3, with 10 bases lining up with TRBD2. With 7 bases clipped from V and 6 bases from J, the junction kept 13 bases outside the gene matches. The CDR3 extends over 16 amino acids. Germline V lookup: CDR1 MNHNS, CDR2 SASEGT. The CDR3 DNA follows: TGTGCCAGCACCCCTGGGGCTAGCGGGGGCCTGGATACGCAGTATTTT. Encoded protein: CASTPGASGGLDTQYF.

This clonotype appeared once. The J gene is TRBJ2-5, the V gene TRBV11-2; perhaps TRBD2 as D (5 bases). The CDR3 loop spans 14 amino acids. The ends were cut back, 0 bases at V and 4 bases at J, with 9 bases in the middle. Germline V gene data show CDR1 as SGHAT and CDR2 as FQNNGV. DNA for the CDR3: TGTGCCAGCAGCTTAGAGGCGGGTCGAGAGACCCAGTACTTC. Protein: CASSLEAGRETQYF.

The chain recombines TRBV12-3 or TRBV12-4 with TRBJ2-7; the D gene is possibly TRBD2 (6 bases). V was clipped by 6 bases and J by 6 bases, with 21 bases between them. The CDR3 has 15 amino acids. The CDR3 loop reads CASSFYYPGEAEQYF. The DNA for the CDR3 is TGTGCCAGCAGCTTCTACTACCCCGGGGAGGCCGAGCAGTACTTC.

The V and J genes are TRBV6-1 and TRBJ2-5; 8 nucleotides align to TRBD2. The germline V gene has CDR1 MNHNS and CDR2 SASEGT. Trimming cost V 6 bases and J 5 bases; bases outside gene matches: 8. This CDR3 region has 14 residues. The CDR3 DNA sequence: TGTGCCAGCAGCTGGACTAGCTACCGGGAGACCCAGTACTTC. Translated: CASSWTSYRETQYF.

The chain employs TRBV20-1 and TRBJ2-2; 7 bases agree with TRBD2. Germline assignment: CDR1 DFQATT and CDR2 SNEGSKA (reference sequence). J was trimmed by 1 base and V by 6 bases; bases with no gene match: 2. CDR3 length: 13 amino acids. CDR3 bases: TGCAGTGCCCGCGGGGGGAACACCGGGGAGCTGTTTTTT. Protein: CSARGGNTGELFF.

CDR3: CASSLGPGRFREQYF. For the CDR3, the DNA is TGCGCCAGCAGCTTGGGCCCGGGGCGGTTTCGGGAGCAGTACTTC. The J gene is TRBJ2-7, the V gene TRBV5-1; D tentatively fits TRBD1 or TRBD2 (5 bases each). Trimming cost V 0 bases and J 7 bases, with 17 bases left between them. This CDR3 comprises 15 residues. The germline CDR1 and CDR2 sequences are SGHRS and YFSETQ.